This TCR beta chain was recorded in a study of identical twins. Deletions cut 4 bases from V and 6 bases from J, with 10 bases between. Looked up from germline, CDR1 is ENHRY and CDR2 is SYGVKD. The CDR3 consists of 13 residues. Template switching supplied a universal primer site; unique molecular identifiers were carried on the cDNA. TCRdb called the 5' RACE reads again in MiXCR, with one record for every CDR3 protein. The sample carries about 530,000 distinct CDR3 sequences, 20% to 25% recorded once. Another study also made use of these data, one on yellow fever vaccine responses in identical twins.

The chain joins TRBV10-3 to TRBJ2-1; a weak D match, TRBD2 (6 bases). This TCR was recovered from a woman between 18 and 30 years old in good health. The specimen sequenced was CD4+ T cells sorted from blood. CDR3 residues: CAISGGSGNEQFF. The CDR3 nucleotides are TGTGCCATCAGTGGGGGTAGCGGCAATGAGCAGTTCTTC.